This T cell receptor beta chain was documented in a study of beta chain features in type 1 diabetes (dated by TCRdb to between 2017 and 2018). As for the study more broadly: Patients and healthy donors did not differ in mean age, gender distribution, total cell number or subset yield. A total of 107,917,701 sorted cells were examined across all samples, and the number of cells per subset was strongly correlated with RNA yield. In the study, recently diagnosed type 1 diabetes patients and matched healthy donors were compared on the TCRB repertoires of their sorted circulating CD4+ T cell subsets. Whereas all 30 or so donors provided naive and central memory subsets, regulatory and stem cell-like memory subsets were isolated from just 8 patients and about 8 healthy donors.

This clone was observed a few times. Its antigen remains unidentified. No much larger clone is present one base from it, and per-base qualities are unavailable. From each donor, a single peripheral blood sample of 90 to 150 mL on average was drawn into heparinised tubes. A BD FACSAria II was used to sort naive, central memory, regulatory and stem cell-like memory CD4+ T cells with a panel that included CD45RO, CCR7, CD25, CD127, CD95 and CD27. A purity above 98% was achieved for all sorted populations. PBMCs were separated immediately by Lymphoprep density gradient centrifugation and were stained directly, without being cultured. So that batch effects would be minimized, each experiment stained and sorted samples in pairs, pairing one healthy donor with one patient. CDR1 and CDR2 (SQVTM, ANQGSEA) derive from the germline V gene. The germline ends are 16 bases apart after V is trimmed by 6 bases and J by 1 base. CDR3 length: 15 amino acids, cysteine to phenylalanine. Only the CDR3 DNA stays, 45 bases, in frame from base 1.

The entire isolated RNA was reverse transcribed using the High Capacity cDNA Reverse Transcription Kit, and thus expressed TCRB transcripts were sequenced. Deep immunoSEQ sequencing was applied to naive, central memory and regulatory T cell samples, giving an average of roughly 3.3 million total reads per sample. After sorted cells were lysed in RLT buffer, RNA was extracted with DNase-treated RNeasy Micro or Mini kits, with the choice depending on cell number. Each cell subset was processed separately to prevent cross-contamination, with patient and healthy donor samples processed together. TCRB sequences were amplified from cDNA with the immunoSEQ multiplex PCR, producing 87-bp fragments spanning the CDR3 region. Sequencing of the amplicons was done on the Illumina HiSeq platform. The authors processed their data as follows. Synthetic template baselines were used to correct PCR bias computationally, reads within Hamming distance 2 were collapsed, and singletons that could not be merged were discarded. Reads were aligned against IMGT to assign V, D and J genes, CDR3 length and insertions or deletions at six rearrangement sites. Within each subset, clonotype counts were normalized to sorted cell number, after which true diversity and Gini coefficients were computed with the tcR R package. The overlap coefficient, calculated on TCRB nucleotide sequences, was used to measure repertoire sharing. Entries here come from immuneACCESS through TCRdb and include only in-frame sequences with V and J called. Some clones fail to appear in such tables; in the studies checked, an unresolved V gene covers under half of the shortfall, and the cause of the remainder is unknown. The V and J calls and clone size come from that table; D and trimming were worked out from the DNA. This sample holds a few hundred thousand clones; about 25% were observed only once. 4% of the sample belongs to the ten largest clones.

Study-wide conclusions, independent of this receptor: A moderate but significant shortening of TCRB CDR3 length was observed in type 1 diabetes patients in all four CD4+ subsets. The naive, central memory and regulatory TCRB repertoires appeared to resemble one another more closely among patients than among healthy donors. Shorter templates might have been favored by PCR, but patient and control samples were amplified and corrected together, so both groups would have been affected equally by any skew. Sequencing cDNA rather than genomic DNA could over-represent highly expressing activated cells, although activation and CD3 levels did not differ between groups. At VDJ recombination sites, type 1 diabetes patients had fewer insertions and more deleted nucleotides, which implies abnormalities in thymic rearrangement. Because the HLA sub-analyses included only small numbers of individuals, any influence of HLA type on TCRB rearrangement was left unresolved.

The clonotype was recovered from a man younger than 45 in good health. The sample taken for sequencing was central memory CD4+ T cells from blood. This receptor chain uses TRBV29-1 and TRBJ2-4; the D segment cannot be called with confidence. Here the CDR3 is given as CSVKPDSLAKNIQYF. The bases are TGCAGCGTCAAACCCGACTCGTTGGCCAAAAACATTCAGTACTTC.